The sample holds one count of the clone carrying this TCR beta chain. Its antigen remains unidentified. Here immunoSEQ multiplex PCR was the method, and the copy in TCRdb shows in-frame clones only, minus some. This sample has under 140,000 clones, with roughly nine tenths found just once. The data were obtained in a study of T cell responses to AZD1222 COVID-19 vaccine. The germline V gene encodes CDR1 SGHRS and CDR2 YFSETQ. This CDR3 has 14 residues. V gave up 2 bases and J gave up 7 bases; unmatched junction bases: 8. Findings of the study overall: All repertoire sampling was performed exclusively after the peak T cell response. Spike-specific TCR depth and breadth grew after two AZD1222 doses. Along spike, vaccine-associated CD4 TCRs were found throughout, with dominance at 160-218 and 743-854. Mostly white British, mostly female donors; authors suggested clonal diversity may be underestimated.

Sequenced here: peripheral blood, sampled on day 0 of AZD1222 vaccination. The rearrangement joins TRBV5-1 to TRBJ2-5; 7 bases align to TRBD1. The receptor was derived from an adult in good health. The CDR3 reads CASSLTGDPGTQYF. CDR3 coding DNA: TGCGCCAGCAGCTTAACAGGGGACCCCGGGACCCAGTACTTC.